This T cell receptor beta chain was retrieved from a study of shared clonotypes between healthy human individuals. Assay used: immunoSEQ multiplex PCR; TCRdb lists only in-frame clones, some missing. The sample holds about 2.1 million clones; about 93% are singletons and the top ten take approximately 1.7%. V was pared by 6 bases and J by 3 bases, with 11 bases of the junction left unmatched. CDR1 is ENHRY and CDR2 is SYGVKD in the germline V gene. This CDR3 comprises 15 residues. Positive CCR7 selection of CD45RO-negative cells yielded the naive CD8 cells, and terminally differentiated effector memory CD45RA+ cells were excluded.

This TCR came from a man younger than 35 in good health. Some clones in this sample may be carry-over from other donors' samples. The sequenced sample consisted of naive CD8+ T cells from PBMCs. This chain uses TRBV10-3 with TRBJ2-7; 7 bases fit TRBD2. CDR3 sequence: CAISGGSGGSYEQYF. CDR3 sequence (DNA): TGTGCCATCAGCGGGGGGAGTGGCGGGAGCTACGAGCAGTACTTC.